This T cell receptor (beta chain) was identified during a study of T cell responses to AZD1222 COVID-19 vaccine. Whole-study findings and limits: Among those given AZD1222, only 5 to 7 were seropositive at baseline.

Germline V lookup: CDR1 SGDLS, CDR2 YYNGEE. Trimming removed 0 bases from V and 4 bases from J; junction bases left unmatched: 2. The CDR3 contains 14 residues. Regarding this clone: The antigen is not known.

Produced via immunoSEQ multiplex PCR; TCRdb's table is partial and in-frame only. Here the sample spans 90,000 to 150,000 clones, around 90% being singletons. The chain links TRBV9 to TRBJ1-2; 8 bases line up with TRBD1. The source material was peripheral blood, sampled on day 0 of AZD1222 vaccination. The source of this sequence is an adult in good health. In DNA form, the CDR3 reads TGTGCCAGCAGCGTAGATACAGGGGGCTATGGCTACACCTTC. It codes for CASSVDTGGYGYTF.